These 29 T cell receptor beta chains came from one sample sequenced in a study of blood T cell repertoires in COVID-19. Produced via immunoSEQ multiplex PCR; TCRdb's table is partial and in-frame only. The repertoire holds under 60,000 clones, with roughly 90% as singletons. The sample taken for sequencing was peripheral blood. Receptors were obtained from a human donor in a cohort sampled during active COVID-19.

V usage is TRBV21-1 and J usage is TRBJ1-2; the table's D gene call, TRBD1, was not cross checked with the DNA. TRBV21-1 is designated a pseudogene. The CDR3 sequence is 14 residues long. The CDR3 region has the DNA TGTGCCAGCAGGGGACAGGGGTTAGACTATGGCTACACCTTC. It is translated as CASRGQGLDYGYTF.

This chain uses TRBV4-1 with TRBJ2-7; the match to TRBD2 covers 8 bases. Germline assignment: CDR1 MGHRA and CDR2 YSYEKL. There are 15 residues in the CDR3. With 8 bases clipped from V and 3 bases from J, the junction kept 12 bases outside the gene matches. The chain's CDR3 is CASQPLAGGSYEQYF. In nucleotides, the CDR3 is TGCGCCAGCCAGCCACTGGCGGGAGGAAGCTACGAGCAGTACTTC.

This clone was observed a handful of times. The rearrangement joins TRBV13 to TRBJ2-7, with 8 bases matching TRBD2. CDR3 length equals 15 residues. Germline V CDR1 and CDR2: PRHDT, FYEKMQ (reference sequence). The V gene end was trimmed by 4 bases and the J gene end by 6 bases; junction bases not matched to a gene: 11. CDR3 sequence reads: CASSSLGGGNVEQYF. The CDR3 DNA reads as TGTGCCAGCAGCTCCCTCGGGGGGGGCAATGTCGAGCAGTACTTC.

This clone was detected once. The genes are TRBV9 and TRBJ2-4; maybe TRBD2 (6 bases). This CDR3 is 14 amino acids long. V was shortened by 2 bases and J by 9 bases, with 15 bases between the two germline ends. Per the germline V gene, CDR1 is SGDLS and CDR2 is YYNGEE. The CDR3 DNA sequence: TGTGCCAGCAGCGTTGGTGCGGGGCGGGGCATTCAGTACTTC. Its protein is CASSVGAGRGIQYF.

This clone was found once. The rearrangement uses TRBV4-1 and TRBJ1-1; D possibly corresponds to TRBD1 (6 bases). Germline CDR1 and CDR2: MGHRA and YSYEKL. V lost 3 bases, J lost 5 bases, and 10 bases lay in between. This CDR3 is 13 amino acids long. Here the CDR3 reads CASSHYRATEAFF. Here the CDR3 DNA reads TGCGCCAGCAGCCACTACAGGGCAACTGAAGCTTTCTTT.

The chain joins TRBV4-2 to TRBJ2-7; 9 bases are shared with TRBD1. The CDR3 consists of 16 residues. The V gene's germline CDR1 is LGHNA and CDR2 YNFKEQ. J was trimmed by 4 bases and V by 1 base; bases with no gene match: 8. Here the CDR3 reads CASSQGAGTGRYEQYF. Written as DNA, the CDR3 is TGTGCCAGCAGCCAAGGCGCCGGGACAGGGCGGTACGAGCAGTACTTC.

This clone was seen once. The chain uses TRBV3-1 (or the pseudogene TRBV3-2) and TRBJ1-2; D gene uncertain. Germline V lookup: CDR1 LGHDT, CDR2 YNNKEL (reference sequence). The CDR3 spans 11 residues. The V gene lost 5 bases and the J gene lost 7 bases, with 8 bases spanning the gap. CDR3 region: CASSGGAGYTF. The CDR3 region has the DNA TGTGCCAGCAGCGGTGGAGCTGGCTACACCTTC.

V gene TRBV9 combines with J gene TRBJ1-2, with 7 nucleotides matching TRBD1. CDR3 length: 15 amino acids. Unmatched junction bases numbered 11, after V lost 4 bases and J lost 5 bases. Germline V gene lookup returns CDR1 SGDLS and CDR2 YYNGEE. The CDR3 nucleotides read TGTGCCAGCAGCCCCCGGACAGGACTCGGGTATGGCTACACCTTC. Residues: CASSPRTGLGYGYTF.

This rearrangement joins TRBV30 to TRBJ2-7; D might be TRBD2 (5 bases). Germline V gives CDR1 GTSNPN, CDR2 SVGIG (reference sequence). The CDR3 has 15 residues. The V gene lost 0 bases and the J gene lost 5 bases, with 17 bases spanning the gap. The CDR3: CAWSVAALPLNEQYF. The CDR3, as DNA: TGTGCCTGGAGTGTAGCGGCTCTGCCTCTGAACGAGCAGTACTTC.

This clone was detected once. The chain carries TRBV6-1 and TRBJ2-7; the match to TRBD1 covers 8 bases. The CDR3 covers 14 residues. V shed 3 bases and J 10 bases; nucleotides not matched to a gene: 11. Germline V lookup: CDR1 MNHNS, CDR2 SASEGT. CDR3 DNA sequence: TGTGCCAGCAGTGAGGGGGCAGGGGGCTCTCGCCAGTACGTC. It codes for CASSEGAGGSRQYV.

The rearrangement uses TRBV11-2 and TRBJ1-2, with unresolved D. V shed 0 bases and J shed 1 base, with 6 bases lying between them. There are 14 residues in the CDR3. Germline CDR1 SGHAT, CDR2 FQNNGV. CDR3 coding DNA: TGTGCCAGCAGCTTAGACAGTTTTAACTATGGCTACACCTTC. This codes for CASSLDSFNYGYTF.

This sequence joins TRBV24-1 and TRBJ1-3; D uncertain. V dropped 3 bases and J dropped 1 base, with 6 bases sitting between them. The germline gives CDR1 KGHDR, CDR2 SFDVKD. CDR3 length equals 14 residues. The CDR3 sequence is CATSDPDSGNTIYF. The DNA for the CDR3 is TGTGCCACCAGTGATCCAGATTCTGGAAACACCATATATTTT.

This clone came up once. This sequence joins TRBV7-9 and TRBJ1-2; 7 bases fit TRBD1. Germline V lookup: CDR1 SEHNR, CDR2 FQNEAQ (reference sequence). J lost 4 bases, V lost 0 bases, and 14 bases had no gene match. The CDR3 loop spans 18 amino acids. The CDR3 nucleotides read TGTGCCAGCAGCTTAGCCGGGGACAGTGACACTGCTATCTATGGCTACACCTTC. Translated: CASSLAGDSDTAIYGYTF.

The rearrangement links TRBV6-4 to TRBJ2-3, with a tentative D call TRBD2 (6 bases). CDR3 length equals 13 residues. Germline CDR1 MRHNA, CDR2 SNTAGT. Deletions cut 2 bases from V and 3 bases from J, with 6 bases between. The CDR3 protein is CASSDGTTDTQYF. The CDR3 bases are TGTGCCAGCAGTGACGGGACTACAGATACGCAGTATTTT.

The chain uses TRBV24-1 and TRBJ2-1; perhaps TRBD2 as D (7 bases). This CDR3 is 14 amino acids long. The germline V gene encodes CDR1 KGHDR and CDR2 SFDVKD. V was clipped by 9 bases and J by 5 bases, with 16 bases between them. As DNA, the CDR3 is TGTGCCACCGGAGAAGGGGGGGCCCACAATGAGCAGTTCTTC. As protein: CATGEGGAHNEQFF.

V and J are TRBV11-3 and TRBJ1-3; no clear D. The germline V and J ends were trimmed by 1 base and 0 bases, with 13 bases remaining between them. The CDR3 runs to 17 residues. Germline CDR1 reads SGHNT; CDR2 reads YENEEA. The CDR3 region has the DNA TGTGCCAGCAGCTTAGCGTTGATCGGAGTCTCTGGAAACACCATATATTTT. It codes for CASSLALIGVSGNTIYF.

The V call is TRBV6-5, the J call TRBJ1-1; D might be TRBD1 (6 bases). The germline V and J ends were trimmed by 7 bases and 11 bases, with 14 bases remaining between them. This CDR3 has 11 amino acids. CDR1 and CDR2 from the germline V gene are MNHEY and SVGAGI. The CDR3 region has the DNA TGTGCCAGCAACGGGGGGCATCGGGCTTTCTTT. It codes for CASNGGHRAFF.

The V and J genes are TRBV7-6 and TRBJ1-6; D possibly corresponds to TRBD1 (6 bases). The V end lost 5 bases, the J end lost 7 bases, and 18 bases lay between the germline ends. Per the germline V gene, CDR1 is SGHVS and CDR2 is FNYEAQ. The CDR3 length is 16 residues. The CDR3 DNA reads as TGTGCCAGCAGCCAGGGGACCGCGGGGGCGAATTCACCCCTCCACTTT. This sequence encodes CASSQGTAGANSPLHF.

The chain couples TRBV6-5 to TRBJ2-4; 9 nucleotides agree with TRBD2. CDR1 is MNHEY and CDR2 is SVGAGI in the germline V gene. The CDR3 is made up of 15 amino acids. V dropped 6 bases and J dropped 15; count of bases not matched to a gene: 18. DNA of the CDR3: TGTGCCAGCAGGGACTCCGCTAGCGGGGCACCCCCTCCGTACTTC. It yields the protein CASRDSASGAPPPYF.

The chain links TRBV15 to TRBJ1-1; possible D gene TRBD1, 5 bases. In germline, CDR1 is LNHNV, CDR2 YYDKDF (reference sequence). V lost 1 base to trimming and J lost 1 base, with 19 bases between them. The CDR3 runs 18 residues. CDR3 residues: CATSRGTRTTHPNTEAFF. CDR3 DNA sequence: TGTGCCACCAGCAGAGGAACCAGGACAACCCATCCGAACACTGAAGCTTTCTTT.

V usage is TRBV18 and J usage is TRBJ1-1; unclear D gene. The germline gives CDR1 KGHSH, CDR2 LQKENI. The V end lost 2 bases, the J end lost 1 base, and 8 bases lay between the germline ends. This CDR3 spans 14 amino acids. This chain's CDR3 is CASSPGGWNTEAFF. The DNA for the CDR3 is TGTGCCAGCTCACCAGGCGGATGGAACACTGAAGCTTTCTTT.

CDR3 loop: CASSQAGGYNEQFF. The DNA for the CDR3 is TGTGCCAGCAGCCAAGCGGGAGGGTACAATGAGCAGTTCTTC. The genes are TRBV3-1 (or the pseudogene TRBV3-2) and TRBJ2-1; 8 bases line up with TRBD2. This CDR3 region has 14 residues. Germline V lookup: CDR1 LGHDT, CDR2 YNNKEL (reference sequence). With 1 base clipped from V and 4 bases from J, the junction kept 0 bases outside the gene matches.

J is TRBJ1-1 and V is TRBV19, with 9 nucleotides matching TRBD1. Germline V gene data show CDR1 as LNHDA and CDR2 as SQIVND (reference sequence). There are 17 residues in the CDR3. Trimming at V came to 11 bases and at J to 4 bases, leaving 20 bases not matched to a gene. The CDR3 DNA follows: TGTGCCGGGCACGGGACAGGGAACGAGAGTCGTGGCACTGAAGCTTTCTTT. Translated: CAGHGTGNESRGTEAFF.

J is TRBJ1-6 and V is TRBV14, with D possibly matching TRBD1 (5 bases). V was pared by 4 bases and J by 12 bases, with 13 bases between. The CDR3 is made up of 13 amino acids. Germline loops: CDR1 SGHDN, CDR2 FVKESK. This CDR3 reads CASSRTGGGPLHF. In DNA, the CDR3 is TGTGCCAGCAGCCGGACCGGGGGGGGACCCCTCCACTTT.

The chain carries TRBV25-1 and TRBJ2-7; 9 nucleotides align to TRBD1. Germline V lookup: CDR1 MGHDK, CDR2 SYGVNS. V lost 3 bases and J lost 1; bases outside the gene matches: 4. The CDR3 loop spans 15 amino acids. The CDR3 loop reads CASSERTGVSYEQYF. Written as DNA, the CDR3 is TGTGCCAGCAGTGAGAGGACAGGGGTTTCCTACGAGCAGTACTTC.

The genes are TRBV14 and TRBJ1-3; 7 positions match TRBD1. The CDR3 is made up of 15 amino acids. J was trimmed by 9 bases and V by 4 bases; bases with no gene match: 12. Germline CDR1 reads SGHDN; CDR2 reads FVKESK. The CDR3 region is CASSPYNRGIGTIYF. The CDR3 DNA follows: TGTGCCAGCAGCCCGTATAACAGGGGTATCGGCACCATATATTTT.

This clone appeared once. DNA for the CDR3: TGCGCCAGCAGCCAAGCGGACAACCAAGAGACCCAGTACTTC. Translated: CASSQADNQETQYF. The rearrangement uses TRBV4-1 and TRBJ2-5; weak D call: TRBD1 (5 bases). V was cut by 1 base and J by 0 bases, with 6 bases left in between. Per the germline V gene, CDR1 is MGHRA and CDR2 is YSYEKL. The CDR3 spans 14 residues.

J is TRBJ2-7 and V is TRBV7-9; possibly TRBD1 for D (5 bases). The CDR3 length is 12 residues. Trimming shortened V by 6 bases and J by 2 bases, and 8 bases separated the two germline ends. Germline assignment: CDR1 SEHNR and CDR2 FQNEAQ (reference sequence). The CDR3 DNA reads TGTGCCAGCAGTCTACAGGCCTACGAGCAGTACGTC. Its translation: CASSLQAYEQYV.

This sequence joins TRBV9 and TRBJ2-2; 13 bases match TRBD2. CDR1 and CDR2 from the germline V gene are SGDLS and YYNGEE. The CDR3 extends over 16 amino acids. V lost 3 bases to trimming and J lost 6 bases; unmatched junction nucleotides: 5. The CDR3, as DNA: TGTGCCAGCAGCGCGAGGACTAGCGGGAGTTCCGGGGAGCTGTTTTTT. As protein: CASSARTSGSSGELFF.